Listed below are T cell receptor beta chains from one sample, sequenced in a study of shared clonotypes between healthy human individuals. Method: immunoSEQ multiplex PCR; TCRdb's copy keeps in-frame clones and lacks some. The table lists over 2,000,000 clones, 80% to 95% of them singletons. The sequenced sample was naive CD8+ T cells from PBMCs. Receptors originate from a man aged 18 to 30 in good health. Some clones in this sample may be carry-over from other donors' samples. The CDR3 runs from the conserved cysteine through the conserved F or W. A D gene is named only where the DNA matches it firmly. Clone size is not always given. Where it is, it says once, few, many or a class for expanded clones.

J gene,D gene,V gene,clone size,CDR3 DNA,CDR3 protein
TRBJ2-2,.,TRBV5-4,few,TGTGCCAGCAGGGATGACGGGGAGCTGTTTTTT,CASRDDGELFF
TRBJ1-3,.,TRBV9,.,TGTGCCAGCAGCGAGGGGAAGAGCTCTGGAAACACCATATATTTT,CASSEGKSSGNTIYF
TRBJ1-3,.,TRBV2,.,TGTGCCAGCAGTGTGGATGGGTGGGTCGCTGGAAACACCATATATTTT,CASSVDGWVAGNTIYF
TRBJ2-7,.,TRBV29-1,.,TGCAGCGTTCTGGGATTGGGAAACGAGCAGTACTTC,CSVLGLGNEQYF
TRBJ2-6,.,TRBV19,.,TGTGCCAGTAGACAGGGTGGTGGGGCCAACGTCCTGACTTTC,CASRQGGGANVLTF
TRBJ1-1,.,TRBV28,.,TGTGCCAGCAGTTTCTTGACTGAAGCTTTCTTT,CASSFLTEAFF
TRBJ1-5,TRBD1,TRBV7-9,.,TGTGCCAGCAGCTCAACCCATGGACAGGGACGGAATCAGCCCCAGCATTTT,CASSSTHGQGRNQPQHF
TRBJ2-7,.,TRBV5-4,.,TGTGCCAGCAGCTTGTGGCCAGACATCTCTTACGAGCAGTACTTC,CASSLWPDISYEQYF
TRBJ1-2,.,TRBV21-1,.,TGTGCCAGCAGCTCGCCCGGGACAGAATCCTATGGCTACACCTTC,CASSSPGTESYGYTF
TRBJ2-1,.,TRBV7-9,.,TGTGCCAGCAGCAGGGGAGGAGGGCCTCACAATGAGCAGTTCTTC,CASSRGGGPHNEQFF
TRBJ2-1,TRBD1,TRBV9,.,TGTGCCAGCAGCCCCGCCGGGACAGGCTACAATGAGCAGTTCTTC,CASSPAGTGYNEQFF
TRBJ2-7,.,TRBV5-6,.,TGTGCCAGCAGCTCGGACACTTACTCCTACGAGCAGTACTTC,CASSSDTYSYEQYF
TRBJ2-3,.,TRBV28,once,TGTGCCAGCAGCCGATCCGACAGGTCCGGGCAGTATTTT,CASSRSDRSGQYF
TRBJ1-5,TRBD1,TRBV19,.,TGTGCCAGTATGGGGGGGACAGGGAGCAATCAGCCCCAGCATTTT,CASMGGTGSNQPQHF
TRBJ1-3,.,TRBV9,.,TGTGCCAGCAGCGTAGACAGGACCTCTGGAAACACCATATATTTT,CASSVDRTSGNTIYF
TRBJ1-2,TRBD1,TRBV30,.,TGTGCCTGGAGTTTTGGGACAGAAGATGGCTACACCTTC,CAWSFGTEDGYTF
TRBJ2-7,.,TRBV28,once,TGTGCCAGCAGTTTGAAATTTAGGGGGTCCGTCACCTACGAGCAGTACTTC,CASSLKFRGSVTYEQYF
TRBJ1-5,.,TRBV9,.,TGTGCCAGCAGCGTCGGGGCCAACCCGGGTCAGCCCCAGCATTTT,CASSVGANPGQPQHF
TRBJ1-2,.,TRBV29-1,few,TGCAGCGTTGCGTCTACAGGGTTAGGCTACACCTTC,CSVASTGLGYTF
TRBJ2-7,.,TRBV28,.,TGTGCCAGCAGTTTGGGGCCGGACTATGAGCAGTACTTC,CASSLGPDYEQYF
TRBJ2-5,.,TRBV4-2,once,TGTGCCAGCAGCCAAGGGGCGGTAAAAGAGACCCAGTACTTC,CASSQGAVKETQYF
TRBJ2-7,TRBD2,TRBV5-1,.,TGCGCCAGCAGCCCCAACCCCGGGAGGTACGAGCAGTACTTC,CASSPNPGRYEQYF
TRBJ1-5,TRBD1,TRBV28,.,TGTGCCAGCAGTTGGACAGGGCCCCAGCATTTT,CASSWTGPQHF
TRBJ2-2,.,TRBV28,.,TGTGCCAGCAGTTTCCCAGGGGAGGGGACCGGGGAGCTGTTTTTT,CASSFPGEGTGELFF
TRBJ2-7,TRBD1,TRBV7-9,.,TGTGCCAGCAGTGAGGGGACAGGGGGGAGCTCCTACGAGCAGTACTTC,CASSEGTGGSSYEQYF
TRBJ2-7,.,TRBV7-9,.,TGTGCCAGCACCGATCGGGGACTTGCCTACGAGCAGTACTTC,CASTDRGLAYEQYF
TRBJ2-5,.,TRBV15,.,TGTGCCACCAGCAGATTCCCCTCCTCGCGGGTGACCCAAGAGACCCAGTACTTC,CATSRFPSSRVTQETQYF
TRBJ1-5,.,TRBV4-1,once,TGCGCCAGCAGCCAAGCACGACGGGTGAGGCCCCAGCATTTT,CASSQARRVRPQHF
TRBJ2-5,.,TRBV6-6,.,TGTGCCACCTCAGGTTTTGGGGAGTGGACCCAGTACTTC,CATSGFGEWTQYF
TRBJ2-7,TRBD1,TRBV7-9,.,TGTGCCAGCAGCTTCCCGGGACAGGGGCTCTACGAGCAGTACTTC,CASSFPGQGLYEQYF
TRBJ1-2,TRBD1,TRBV4-1,.,TGCGCCAGCAGCCAGCATTGGGGGGCTCAGGGGGTAACGAACTATGGCTACACCTTC,CASSQHWGAQGVTNYGYTF
TRBJ2-1,.,TRBV9,.,TGTGCCAGCAGCGTAGTTGGAGACTCCTACAATGAGCAGTTCTTC,CASSVVGDSYNEQFF
TRBJ1-5,.,TRBV19,once,TGTGCCAGTAGTATAGTGGGGTATCAGCCCCAGCATTTT,CASSIVGYQPQHF
TRBJ2-5,.,TRBV7-9,.,TGTGCCAGCAGCCATGTGGGGGCAGCACCCCAAGAGACCCAGTACTTC,CASSHVGAAPQETQYF
TRBJ1-1,.,TRBV28,once,TGTGCCAGCAGTTTTTACAGGAACACTGAAGCTTTCTTT,CASSFYRNTEAFF